The T cell receptor (beta chain) described here comes from a study of cytomegalovirus exposure and HLA in healthy donors. The CDR3 has 13 amino acids. Germline V gives CDR1 MNHNS, CDR2 SASEGT. The V end lost 2 bases, the J end lost 9 bases, and 11 bases lay between the germline ends. These donors, healthy bone marrow donors, were studied. The PCR contained 60 Vbeta and 13 Jbeta primers. The method was immunoSEQ multiplex PCR; TCRdb's version includes in-frame clones alone and lacks a portion of them. The table records tens of thousands of clones, 65% to 75% of them present only once. This clone was recorded a few times. Its specificity is unknown. The study's findings and limits: There were approximately 150 TCR beta chains listed as cytomegalovirus-associated. Analysis was carried out at a later point, and it linked a missense DCLRE1C variant to TCR beta V- and J-gene trimming.

The V gene is TRBV6-1, the J gene TRBJ1-3; no definite D call. The clonotype comes from a man aged 30 to 39 in good health and CMV-seronegative. Sequencing was done on a sample of PBMCs. The CDR3 sequence is CASSEFLGGTIYF. CDR3 sequence (DNA): TGTGCCAGCAGTGAATTCTTGGGAGGCACCATATATTTT.